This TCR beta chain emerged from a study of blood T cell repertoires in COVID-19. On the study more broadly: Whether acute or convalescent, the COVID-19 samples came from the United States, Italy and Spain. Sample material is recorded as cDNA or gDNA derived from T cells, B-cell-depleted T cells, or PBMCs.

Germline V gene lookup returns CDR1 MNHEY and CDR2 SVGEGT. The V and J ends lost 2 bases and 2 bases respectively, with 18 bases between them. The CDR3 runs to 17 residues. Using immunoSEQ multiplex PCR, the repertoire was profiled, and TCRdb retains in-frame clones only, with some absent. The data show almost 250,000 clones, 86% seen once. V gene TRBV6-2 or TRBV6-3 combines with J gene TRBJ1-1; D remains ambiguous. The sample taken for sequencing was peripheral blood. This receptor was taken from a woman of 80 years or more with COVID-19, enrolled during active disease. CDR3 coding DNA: TGTGCCAGCAGTTACAAAGAAGTGGTGGAGGGTAACACTGAAGCTTTCTTT. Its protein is CASSYKEVVEGNTEAFF.